This TCR beta chain was sequenced in a study of shared clonotypes between healthy human individuals. Overall study findings and caveats: What naive subsets generally showed was a larger estimated richness than memory subsets showed.

Note on this clone: Its target is unknown.

Replicate PCRs run on sorted subsets employed approximately 0.2 ug DNA, approximately 30,000 T cell genomes. Authors' data handling: ImmunoSEQ output held junction-only sequences without quality scores, so filtering differed. Clones were read by immunoSEQ multiplex PCR, and TCRdb kept only the in-frame ones, dropping some. D and trimming come from the DNA, and the V and J calls and clone size come from that table. This table holds millions of clones, 95% found once. V lost 5 bases to trimming and J lost 4 bases; unmatched junction nucleotides: 7. There are 15 residues in the CDR3. Germline CDR1 MNHEY, CDR2 SMNVEV (reference sequence).

The sequencing input was naive CD4+ T cells sorted from blood. The subset was: CD45RA+ positively selected. The chain couples TRBV27 to TRBJ2-7, with 11 bases identical to TRBD1. This clonotype was obtained from a young man in good health. The CDR3: CASSLTGTGGYEQYF. DNA of the CDR3: TGTGCCAGCAGTCTAACCGGGACAGGGGGTTACGAGCAGTACTTC.